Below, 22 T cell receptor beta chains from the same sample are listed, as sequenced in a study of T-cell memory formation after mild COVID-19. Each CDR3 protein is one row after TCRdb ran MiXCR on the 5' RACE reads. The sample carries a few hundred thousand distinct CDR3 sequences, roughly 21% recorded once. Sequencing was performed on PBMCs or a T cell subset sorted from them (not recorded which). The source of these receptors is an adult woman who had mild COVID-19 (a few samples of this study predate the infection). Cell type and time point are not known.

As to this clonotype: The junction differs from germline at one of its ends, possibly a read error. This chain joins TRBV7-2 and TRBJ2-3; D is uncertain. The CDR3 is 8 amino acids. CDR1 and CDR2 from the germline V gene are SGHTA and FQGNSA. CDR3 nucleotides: TGCGTGGGAGATACGCAGTATTTT. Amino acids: CVGDTQYF.

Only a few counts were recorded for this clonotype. CDR3: CAISELGLADTQYF. Here the CDR3 DNA reads TGTGCCATCAGTGAGTTGGGACTAGCAGATACGCAGTATTTT. This chain connects TRBV10-3 to TRBJ2-3, with 8 bases aligning to TRBD2. CDR1 is ENHRY, CDR2 SYGVKD, per germline. Unmatched junction bases numbered 1, after V lost 1 base and J lost 4 bases. The CDR3 length is 14 residues.

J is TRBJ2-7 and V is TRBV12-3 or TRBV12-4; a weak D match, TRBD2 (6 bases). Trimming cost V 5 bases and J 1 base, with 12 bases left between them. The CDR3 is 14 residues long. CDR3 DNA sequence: TGTGCCAGCAGTCACCCTCTAGCGTCCTACGAGCAGTACTTC. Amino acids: CASSHPLASYEQYF.

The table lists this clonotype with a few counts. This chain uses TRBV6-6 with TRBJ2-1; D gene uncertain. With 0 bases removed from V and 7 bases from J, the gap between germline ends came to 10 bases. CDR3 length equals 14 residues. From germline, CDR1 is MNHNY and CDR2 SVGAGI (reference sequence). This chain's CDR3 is CASSYSKVNNEQFF. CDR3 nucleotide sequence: TGTGCCAGCAGTTACTCGAAGGTTAATAATGAGCAGTTCTTC.

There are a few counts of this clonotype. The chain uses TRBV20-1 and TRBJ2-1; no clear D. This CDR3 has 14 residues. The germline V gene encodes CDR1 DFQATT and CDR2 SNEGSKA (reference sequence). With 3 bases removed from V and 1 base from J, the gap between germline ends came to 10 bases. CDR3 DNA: TGCAGTGCTAGGGAAGCAGGTTCCTACAATGAGCAGTTCTTC. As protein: CSAREAGSYNEQFF.

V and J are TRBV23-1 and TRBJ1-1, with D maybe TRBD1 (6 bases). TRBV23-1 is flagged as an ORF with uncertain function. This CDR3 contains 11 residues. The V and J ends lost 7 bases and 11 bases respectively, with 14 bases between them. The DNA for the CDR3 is TGCGCCAGCAAAGAGGGGGACGCTGCTTTCTTT. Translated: CASKEGDAAFF.

DNA of the CDR3: TGTGCCAGCAGATTACGGGGTTCCTATAATTCACCCCTCCACTTT. Translation gives CASRLRGSYNSPLHF. The genes are TRBV12-3 or TRBV12-4 and TRBJ1-6; no reliable D call. Between the trimmed V and J ends, which lost 6 bases and 1 base, there was a span of 10 bases. The CDR3 length is 15 residues.

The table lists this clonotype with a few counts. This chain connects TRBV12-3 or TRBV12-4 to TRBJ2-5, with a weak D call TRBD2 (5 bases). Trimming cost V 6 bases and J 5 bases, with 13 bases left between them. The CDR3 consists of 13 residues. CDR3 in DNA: TGTGCCAGCAGACCGGAGGTTAGGGAGACCCAGTACTTC. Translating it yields CASRPEVRETQYF.

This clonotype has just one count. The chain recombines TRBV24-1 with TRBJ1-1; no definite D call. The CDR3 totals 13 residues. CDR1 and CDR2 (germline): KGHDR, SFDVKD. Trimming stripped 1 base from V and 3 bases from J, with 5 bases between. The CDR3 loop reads CATSDFSDTEAFF. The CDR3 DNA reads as TGTGCCACCAGTGATTTCTCGGACACTGAAGCTTTCTTT.

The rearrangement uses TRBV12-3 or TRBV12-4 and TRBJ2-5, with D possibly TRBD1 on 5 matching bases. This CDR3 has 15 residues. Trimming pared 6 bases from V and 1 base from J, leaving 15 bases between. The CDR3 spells CASSPSVGPQETQYF. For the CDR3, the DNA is TGTGCCAGCAGCCCCTCCGTGGGGCCCCAAGAGACCCAGTACTTC.

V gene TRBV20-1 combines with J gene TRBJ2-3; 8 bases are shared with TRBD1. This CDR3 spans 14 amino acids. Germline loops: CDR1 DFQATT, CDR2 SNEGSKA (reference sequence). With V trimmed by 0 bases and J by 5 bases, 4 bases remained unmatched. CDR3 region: CSARDGTGRDTQYF. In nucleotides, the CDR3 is TGCAGTGCTAGAGACGGGACAGGTAGAGATACGCAGTATTTT.

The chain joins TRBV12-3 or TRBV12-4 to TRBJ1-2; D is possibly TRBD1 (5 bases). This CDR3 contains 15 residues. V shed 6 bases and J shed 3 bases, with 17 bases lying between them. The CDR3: CASSPGPPLHYGYTF. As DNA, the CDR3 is TGTGCCAGCAGCCCGGGACCCCCTTTACACTATGGCTACACCTTC.

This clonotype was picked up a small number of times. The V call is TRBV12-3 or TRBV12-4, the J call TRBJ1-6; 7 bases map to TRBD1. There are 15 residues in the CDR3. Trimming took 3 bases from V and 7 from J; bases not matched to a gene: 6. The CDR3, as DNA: TGTGCCAGCAGTTTCCCCAGACAGGGAAATTCACCCCTCCACTTT. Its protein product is CASSFPRQGNSPLHF.

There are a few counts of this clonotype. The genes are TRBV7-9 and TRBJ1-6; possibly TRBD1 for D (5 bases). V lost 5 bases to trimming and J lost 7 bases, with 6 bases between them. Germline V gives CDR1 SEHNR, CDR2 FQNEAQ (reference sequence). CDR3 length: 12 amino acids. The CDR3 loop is CASSPGNSPLHF. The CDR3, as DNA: TGTGCCAGCAGCCCAGGGAATTCACCCCTCCACTTT.

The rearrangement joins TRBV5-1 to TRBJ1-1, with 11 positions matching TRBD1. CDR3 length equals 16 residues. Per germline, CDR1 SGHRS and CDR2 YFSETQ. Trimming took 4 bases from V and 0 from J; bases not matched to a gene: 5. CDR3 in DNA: TGCGCCAGCAGCCCGGACAGGGGGCTTGTGAACACTGAAGCTTTCTTT. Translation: CASSPDRGLVNTEAFF.

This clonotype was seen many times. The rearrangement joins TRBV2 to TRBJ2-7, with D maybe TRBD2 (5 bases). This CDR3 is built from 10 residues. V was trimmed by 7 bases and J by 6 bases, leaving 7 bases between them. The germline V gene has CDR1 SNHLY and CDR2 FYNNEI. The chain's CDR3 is CASNGGEQYF. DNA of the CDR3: TGTGCCAGCAACGGAGGCGAGCAGTACTTC.

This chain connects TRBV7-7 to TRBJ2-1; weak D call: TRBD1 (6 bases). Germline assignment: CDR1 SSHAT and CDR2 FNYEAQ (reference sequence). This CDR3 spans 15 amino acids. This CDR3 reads CASSETGGLTGEQFF. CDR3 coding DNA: TGTGCTAGCTCCGAGACAGGTGGTCTTACCGGTGAGCAGTTCTTC.

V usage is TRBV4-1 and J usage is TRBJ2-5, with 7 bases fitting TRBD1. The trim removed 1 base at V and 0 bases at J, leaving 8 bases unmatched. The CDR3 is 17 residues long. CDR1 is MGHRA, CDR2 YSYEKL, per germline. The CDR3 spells CASSQAATGTYQETQYF. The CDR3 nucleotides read TGCGCCAGCAGCCAAGCCGCGACAGGGACGTACCAAGAGACCCAGTACTTC.

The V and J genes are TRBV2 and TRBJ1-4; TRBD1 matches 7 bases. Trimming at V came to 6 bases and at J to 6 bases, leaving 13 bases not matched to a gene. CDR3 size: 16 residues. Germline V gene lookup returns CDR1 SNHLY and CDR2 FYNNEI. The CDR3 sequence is CASSPRQGGNYEKLFF. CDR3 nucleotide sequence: TGTGCCAGCAGCCCCAGACAGGGTGGGAATTATGAAAAACTGTTTTTT.

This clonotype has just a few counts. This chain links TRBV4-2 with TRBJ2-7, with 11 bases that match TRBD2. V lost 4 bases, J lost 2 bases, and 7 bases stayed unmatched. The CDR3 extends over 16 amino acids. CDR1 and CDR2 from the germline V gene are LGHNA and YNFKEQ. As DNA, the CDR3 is TGTGCCAGCAGCCCCTTAGCGGGAGGGACAACCTACGAGCAGTACTTC. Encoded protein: CASSPLAGGTTYEQYF.

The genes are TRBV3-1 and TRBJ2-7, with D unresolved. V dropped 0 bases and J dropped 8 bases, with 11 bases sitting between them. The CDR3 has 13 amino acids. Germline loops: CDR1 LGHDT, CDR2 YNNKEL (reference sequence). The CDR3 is CASSQDGEIKQYF. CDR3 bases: TGTGCCAGCAGCCAAGATGGGGAAATCAAGCAGTACTTC.

The CDR3 protein is CASSPAPLAGAREQYF. DNA for the CDR3: TGTGCCAGCAGCCCTGCGCCACTAGCGGGGGCTCGGGAGCAGTACTTC. The J gene is TRBJ2-7, the V gene TRBV9, with 11 bases matching TRBD2. J gave up 7 bases and V 4 bases, and 13 bases lay outside the gene matches. The CDR3 is 16 amino acids. Germline V CDR1 and CDR2: SGDLS, YYNGEE.